The clone carrying this T cell receptor beta chain was seen many times. TCRdb ran MiXCR on the PCR reads. This sample carries tens of thousands of clones, roughly 24% of them seen once, and the ten largest clones take approximately 18%. V was shortened by 6 bases and J by 3 bases, with 4 bases between the two germline ends. The germline CDR1 and CDR2 sequences are MDHEN and SYDVKM. CDR3 length: 11 amino acids. Treatment of any kind had been given to no patient before thyroid surgery. The data originate from a study of metastatic and nonmetastatic thyroid tumors. Overall study context: Comparative analysis of repertoires was undertaken across blood and tumor or nodule tissue obtained from malignant and benign thyroid patients.

The sequence was obtained from a female donor with papillary thyroid cancer or a benign thyroid nodule (not recorded which). Some clones in this sample may be carry-over from other donors' samples. The sequenced material came from blood. The chain links TRBV28 to TRBJ2-3; D ambiguous. CDR3 DNA: TGTGCCAGCAGGGTGACAGATACGCAGTATTTT. Its protein is CASRVTDTQYF. Full variable domain (remainder filled in from reference TRBV28 and TRBJ2-3): DVKVTQSSRYLVKRTGEKVFLECVQDMDHENMFWYRQDPGLGLRLIYFSYDVKMKEKGDIPEGYSVSREKKERFSLILESASTNQTSMYLCASRVTDTQYFGPGTRLTVL.